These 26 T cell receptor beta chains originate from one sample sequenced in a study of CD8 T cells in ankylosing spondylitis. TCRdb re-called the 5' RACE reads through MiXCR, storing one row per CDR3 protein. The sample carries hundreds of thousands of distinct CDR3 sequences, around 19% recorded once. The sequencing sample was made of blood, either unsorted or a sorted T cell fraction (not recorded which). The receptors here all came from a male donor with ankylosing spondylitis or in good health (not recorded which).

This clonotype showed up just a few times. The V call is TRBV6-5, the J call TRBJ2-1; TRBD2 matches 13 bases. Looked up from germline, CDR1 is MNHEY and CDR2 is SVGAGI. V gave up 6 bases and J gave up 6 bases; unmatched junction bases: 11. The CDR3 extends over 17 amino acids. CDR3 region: CASRRTSGRAGGNEQFF. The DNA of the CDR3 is TGTGCCAGCAGGAGAACTAGCGGGAGGGCCGGGGGCAATGAGCAGTTCTTC.

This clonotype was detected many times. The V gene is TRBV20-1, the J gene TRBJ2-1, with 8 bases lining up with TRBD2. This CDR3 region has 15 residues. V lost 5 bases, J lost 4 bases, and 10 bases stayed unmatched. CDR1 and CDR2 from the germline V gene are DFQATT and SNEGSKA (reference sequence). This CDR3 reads CSAPLAGGHYNEQFF. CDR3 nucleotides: TGCAGTGCTCCCCTAGCGGGTGGTCATTACAATGAGCAGTTCTTC.

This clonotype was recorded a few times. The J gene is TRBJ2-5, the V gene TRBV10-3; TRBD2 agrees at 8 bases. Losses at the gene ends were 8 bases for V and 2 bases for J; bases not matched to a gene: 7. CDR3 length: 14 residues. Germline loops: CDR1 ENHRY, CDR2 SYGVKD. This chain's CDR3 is CAIAGGTGQETQYF. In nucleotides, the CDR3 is TGTGCCATCGCGGGAGGTACAGGGCAAGAGACCCAGTACTTC.

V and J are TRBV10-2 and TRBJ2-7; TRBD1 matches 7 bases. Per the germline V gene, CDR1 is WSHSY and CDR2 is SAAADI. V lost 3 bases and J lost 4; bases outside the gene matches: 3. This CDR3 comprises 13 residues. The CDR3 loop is CASSDTTGYEQYV. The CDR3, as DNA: TGCGCCAGCAGTGACACGACAGGGTACGAGCAGTACGTC.

CDR3 loop: CASSGGLADSSGELFF. The CDR3 DNA follows: TGCGCCAGCAGCGGGGGACTAGCGGACTCCTCCGGGGAGCTGTTTTTT. The J gene is TRBJ2-2, the V gene TRBV5-1; TRBD2 matches 11 bases. This CDR3 contains 16 residues. Germline V gives CDR1 SGHRS, CDR2 YFSETQ. V shed 4 bases and J 6 bases; nucleotides not matched to a gene: 8.

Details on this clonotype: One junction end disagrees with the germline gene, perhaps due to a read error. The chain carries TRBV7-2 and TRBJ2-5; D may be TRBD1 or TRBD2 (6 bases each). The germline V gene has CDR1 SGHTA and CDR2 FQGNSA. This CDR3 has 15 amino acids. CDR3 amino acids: CASSFLADPGALLGF. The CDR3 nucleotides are TGTGCCAGCAGCTTCTTAGCGGATCCAGGGGCCCTTCTTGGCTTC.

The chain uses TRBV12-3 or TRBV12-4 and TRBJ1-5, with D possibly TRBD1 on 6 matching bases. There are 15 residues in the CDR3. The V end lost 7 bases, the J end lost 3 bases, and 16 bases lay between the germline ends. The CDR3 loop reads CASIRGGMYNQPQHF. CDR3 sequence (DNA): TGTGCCAGCATAAGAGGGGGGATGTACAATCAGCCCCAGCATTTT.

In DNA, the CDR3 is TGTGCCAGCAGTTACTCTGGGGTCGGGAGGAATACGCAGTATTTT. Translating gives CASSYSGVGRNTQYF. V is TRBV6-2 or TRBV6-3 and J is TRBJ2-3; 7 positions match TRBD2. Unmatched junction bases numbered 7, after V lost 0 bases and J lost 7 bases. Germline V gene data show CDR1 as MNHEY and CDR2 as SVGEGT. This CDR3 is built from 15 residues.

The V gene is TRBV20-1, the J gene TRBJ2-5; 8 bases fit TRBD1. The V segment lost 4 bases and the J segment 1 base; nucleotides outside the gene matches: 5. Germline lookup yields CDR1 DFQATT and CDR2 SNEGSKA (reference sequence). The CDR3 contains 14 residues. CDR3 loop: CSATRDRTQETQYF. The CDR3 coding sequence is TGCAGTGCTACACGGGACAGGACCCAAGAGACCCAGTACTTC.

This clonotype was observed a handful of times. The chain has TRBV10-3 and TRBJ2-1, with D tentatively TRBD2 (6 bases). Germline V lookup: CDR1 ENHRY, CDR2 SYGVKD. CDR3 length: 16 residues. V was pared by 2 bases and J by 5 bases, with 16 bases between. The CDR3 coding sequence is TGTGCCATCAGTGAGCTCGGAGGGCATTCCCACAATGAGCAGTTCTTC. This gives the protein CAISELGGHSHNEQFF.

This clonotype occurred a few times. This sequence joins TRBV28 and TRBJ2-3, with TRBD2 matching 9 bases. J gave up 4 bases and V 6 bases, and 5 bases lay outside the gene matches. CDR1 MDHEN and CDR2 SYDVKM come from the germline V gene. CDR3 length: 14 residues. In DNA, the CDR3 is TGTGCCAGCAGGCGGGGGGGCCGCGCAGATACGCAGTATTTT. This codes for CASRRGGRADTQYF.

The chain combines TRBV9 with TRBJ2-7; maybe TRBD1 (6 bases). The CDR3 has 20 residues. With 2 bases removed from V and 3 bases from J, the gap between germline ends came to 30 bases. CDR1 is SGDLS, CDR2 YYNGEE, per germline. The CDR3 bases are TGTGCCAGCAGCGTGCCCCTTGGGCAGGTAGCCCCAGAGGGGGTCTACGAGCAGTACGTC. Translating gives CASSVPLGQVAPEGVYEQYV.

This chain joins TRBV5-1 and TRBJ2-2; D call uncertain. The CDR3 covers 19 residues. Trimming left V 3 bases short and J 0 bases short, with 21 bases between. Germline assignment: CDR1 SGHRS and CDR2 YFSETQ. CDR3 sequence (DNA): TGCGCCAGCAGCTCGATCCTATCCAATAGGTTCGCGAACACCGGGGAGCTGTTTTTT. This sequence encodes CASSSILSNRFANTGELFF.

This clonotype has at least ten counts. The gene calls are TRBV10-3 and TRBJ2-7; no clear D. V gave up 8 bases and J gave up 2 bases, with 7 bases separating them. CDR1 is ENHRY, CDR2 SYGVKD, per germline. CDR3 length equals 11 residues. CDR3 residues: CAILKPYEQYV. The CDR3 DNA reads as TGTGCCATCCTCAAACCCTACGAGCAGTACGTC.

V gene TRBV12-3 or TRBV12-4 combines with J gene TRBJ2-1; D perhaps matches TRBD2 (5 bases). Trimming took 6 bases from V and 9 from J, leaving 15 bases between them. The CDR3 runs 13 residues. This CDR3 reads CASRDFSLGEQFF. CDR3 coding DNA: TGTGCCAGCAGGGACTTCTCCCTGGGTGAGCAGTTCTTC.

DNA of the CDR3: TGTGCCAGCAGCCCCGGACAGGGCAGAGACGAGCAGTACGTC. Its translation: CASSPGQGRDEQYV. This chain links TRBV3-1 with TRBJ2-7, with TRBD1 matching over 8 bases. CDR1 LGHDT and CDR2 YNNKEL come from the germline V gene (reference sequence). The J segment lost 5 bases and the V segment lost 4 bases, leaving 7 bases of the junction unmatched. The CDR3 loop spans 14 amino acids.

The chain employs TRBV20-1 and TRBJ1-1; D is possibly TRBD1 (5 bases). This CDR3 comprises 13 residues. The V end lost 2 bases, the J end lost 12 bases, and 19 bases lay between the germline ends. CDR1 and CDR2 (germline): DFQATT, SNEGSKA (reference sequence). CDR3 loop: CSARSDIRGRTFF. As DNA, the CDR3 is TGCAGTGCTAGATCGGACATCCGAGGGAGGACTTTCTTT.

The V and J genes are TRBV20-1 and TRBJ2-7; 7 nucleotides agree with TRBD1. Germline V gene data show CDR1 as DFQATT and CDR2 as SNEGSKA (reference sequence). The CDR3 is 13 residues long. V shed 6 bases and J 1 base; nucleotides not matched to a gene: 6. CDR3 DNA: TGCAGTGCCCTGGGACAGTCGTCCTACGAGCAGTACGTC. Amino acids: CSALGQSSYEQYV.

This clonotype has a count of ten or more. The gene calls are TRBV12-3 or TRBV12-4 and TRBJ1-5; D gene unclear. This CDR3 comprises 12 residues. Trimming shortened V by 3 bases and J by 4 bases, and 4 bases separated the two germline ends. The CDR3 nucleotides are TGTGCCAGCAGTTTTGGGAATCAGCCCCAGCATTTT. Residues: CASSFGNQPQHF.

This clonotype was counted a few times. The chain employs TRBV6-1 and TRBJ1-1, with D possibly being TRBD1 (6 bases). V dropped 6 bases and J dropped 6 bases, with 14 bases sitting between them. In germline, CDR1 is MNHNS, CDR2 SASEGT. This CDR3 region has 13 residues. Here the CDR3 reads CASRETGRAEAFF. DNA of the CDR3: TGTGCCAGCAGAGAAACAGGGCGGGCTGAAGCTTTCTTT.

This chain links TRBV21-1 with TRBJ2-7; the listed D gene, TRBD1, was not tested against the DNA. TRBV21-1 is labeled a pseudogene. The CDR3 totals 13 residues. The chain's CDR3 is CAVRGPESYEQYV. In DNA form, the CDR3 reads TGTGCCGTCCGGGGACCCGAATCCTACGAGCAGTACGTC.

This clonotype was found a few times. The CDR3 DNA reads TGTGCCATCAGTGATGGAGGGACGAACACCGGGGAGCTGTTTTTT. Amino acid sequence: CAISDGGTNTGELFF. This sequence joins TRBV10-3 and TRBJ2-2; tentatively, D is TRBD2 (6 bases). Germline CDR1 ENHRY, CDR2 SYGVKD. Trimming took 3 bases from V and 0 from J, leaving 8 bases between them. The CDR3 totals 15 residues.

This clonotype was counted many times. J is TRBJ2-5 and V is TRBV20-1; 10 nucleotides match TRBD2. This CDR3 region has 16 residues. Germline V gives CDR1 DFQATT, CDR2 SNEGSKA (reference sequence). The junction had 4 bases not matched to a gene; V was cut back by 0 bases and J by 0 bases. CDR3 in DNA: TGCAGTGCTAGAGATTTCCTAGCGGGGGACCAAGAGACCCAGTACTTC. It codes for CSARDFLAGDQETQYF.

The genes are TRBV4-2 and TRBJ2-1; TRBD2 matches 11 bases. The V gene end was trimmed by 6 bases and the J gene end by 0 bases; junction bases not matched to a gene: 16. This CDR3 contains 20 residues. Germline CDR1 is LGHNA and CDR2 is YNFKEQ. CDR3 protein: CASSSRGPGLAVGSYNEQFF. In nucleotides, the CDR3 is TGTGCCAGCAGTTCTAGGGGGCCGGGACTAGCGGTGGGCTCCTACAATGAGCAGTTCTTC.

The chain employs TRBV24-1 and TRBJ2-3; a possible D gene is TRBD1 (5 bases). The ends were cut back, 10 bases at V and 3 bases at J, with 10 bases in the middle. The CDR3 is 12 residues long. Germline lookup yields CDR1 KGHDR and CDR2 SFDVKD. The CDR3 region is CATQGFTDTQYF. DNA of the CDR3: TGTGCCACGCAGGGTTTTACAGATACGCAGTATTTT.

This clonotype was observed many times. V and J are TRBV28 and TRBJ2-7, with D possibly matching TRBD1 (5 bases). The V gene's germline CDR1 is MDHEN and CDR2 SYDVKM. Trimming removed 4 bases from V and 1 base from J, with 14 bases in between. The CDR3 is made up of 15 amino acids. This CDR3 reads CASSSQGWGSYEQYV. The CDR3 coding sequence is TGTGCCAGCAGTTCCCAGGGCTGGGGATCCTACGAGCAGTACGTC.